Below are 26 T cell receptor beta chains sequenced from a single sample in a study of neurological immune-mediated disorders. TCRdb reprocessed the 5' RACE reads via MiXCR and lists one record per CDR3 protein. The top ten hold roughly 15% of the sample, which has more than 15,000 distinct CDR3 sequences, 14% to 15% seen once. Material: PBMCs. All receptors derive from a man aged 55-75 years with HTLV-1-associated myelopathy (HAM/TSP).

In its sample, this clonotype was seen many times. The rearrangement joins TRBV11-3 to TRBJ1-1, with TRBD1 matching 7 bases. V was clipped by 6 bases and J by 4 bases; unmatched bases: 11. Germline CDR1 reads SGHNT; CDR2 reads YENEEA. This CDR3 contains 15 residues. CDR3 amino acids: CASRGKGATSTEAFF. CDR3 coding DNA: TGTGCCAGCAGGGGAAAGGGGGCGACGAGCACTGAAGCTTTCTTT.

This clonotype was observed at least ten times. The chain has TRBV5-6 and TRBJ2-1; D could derive from TRBD1 or TRBD2 (7 bases each). V lost 3 bases, J lost 3 bases, and 16 bases lay in between. The CDR3 runs 16 residues. Germline V CDR1 and CDR2: SGHDT, YYEEEE. The CDR3 loop is CASSSTGEGIYNEQFF. The CDR3 DNA is TGTGCCAGCAGCTCCACAGGGGAGGGTATCTACAATGAGCAGTTCTTC.

This clonotype was counted many times. The rearrangement joins TRBV5-1 to TRBJ2-5, with 9 bases identical to TRBD2. Trimming at V came to 2 bases and at J to 5 bases, leaving 13 bases not matched to a gene. This CDR3 contains 17 residues. Germline-derived CDR1 and CDR2 are SGHRS and YFSETQ. CDR3 nucleotide sequence: TGCGCCAGCAGCTTTTGGGCCTCGCGGGGGGGCCTGGAGACCCAGTACTTC. This sequence encodes CASSFWASRGGLETQYF. The full variable domain, rest sourced from reference TRBV5-1 and TRBJ2-5, is KAGVTQTPRYLIKTRGQQVTLSCSPISGHRSVSWYQQTPGQGLQFLFEYFSETQRNKGNFPGRFSGRQFSNSRSEMNVSTLELGDSALYLCASSFWASRGGLETQYFGPGTRLLVL.

In this sample, this clonotype turned up many times. The genes are TRBV5-1 and TRBJ1-2, with 7 bases that match TRBD1. Germline V gene data show CDR1 as SGHRS and CDR2 as YFSETQ. The junction had 12 bases not matched to a gene; V was cut back by 4 bases and J by 3 bases. The CDR3 has 16 amino acids. The CDR3: CASSPKAPQGHYGYTF. For the CDR3, the DNA is TGCGCCAGCAGCCCAAAGGCCCCACAGGGGCACTATGGCTACACCTTC.

There are many counts of this clonotype. The chain links TRBV24-1 to TRBJ2-3, with 9 bases aligning to TRBD1. Looked up from germline, CDR1 is KGHDR and CDR2 is SFDVKD. CDR3 length equals 17 residues. Trimming removed 9 bases from V and 0 bases from J; junction bases left unmatched: 12. As DNA, the CDR3 is TGTGCCACCGCTCGGACAGGGGCGCAATCTAGCACAGATACGCAGTATTTT. Its translation: CATARTGAQSSTDTQYF.

There are many counts of this clonotype. The chain carries TRBV10-3 and TRBJ1-5, with D possibly being TRBD1 (5 bases). The CDR3 spans 14 residues. CDR1 and CDR2 from the germline V gene are ENHRY and SYGVKD. With 6 bases removed from V and 3 bases from J, the gap between germline ends came to 12 bases. Here the CDR3 reads CAIRNSGTNQPQHF. The CDR3 DNA follows: TGTGCCATCAGAAACTCAGGGACCAATCAGCCCCAGCATTTT.

This clonotype was seen at least ten times. This rearrangement joins TRBV7-3 to TRBJ2-6; 7 nucleotides agree with TRBD1. Germline CDR1 reads SGHTA; CDR2 reads FQGTGA. The CDR3 length is 17 residues. With 5 bases clipped from V and 0 bases from J, the junction kept 7 bases outside the gene matches. The CDR3 loop reads CASSRGTARSGANVLTF. The DNA of the CDR3 is TGTGCCAGCAGCCGAGGGACAGCCCGCTCTGGGGCCAACGTCCTGACTTTC.

This clonotype has at least ten counts. CDR3 in amino acids: CSASGLSGGLGTQYF. The CDR3 DNA reads TGCAGTGCTAGCGGATTGAGCGGGGGCTTAGGTACGCAGTATTTT. The chain is built from TRBV20-1 and TRBJ2-3, with TRBD2 matching 8 bases. J was trimmed by 8 bases and V by 3 bases; bases with no gene match: 13. The CDR3 length is 15 residues. In germline, CDR1 is DFQATT, CDR2 SNEGSKA (reference sequence).

This clonotype is labeled as medium-sized. The chain combines TRBV20-1 with TRBJ2-7; perhaps TRBD1 as D (5 bases). CDR1 is DFQATT and CDR2 is SNEGSKA in the germline V gene (reference sequence). Trimming took off 0 bases at V and 6 bases at J, with 9 bases between the two ends. CDR3 length: 12 residues. CDR3 in amino acids: CSARDSGSEQYF. The CDR3 coding sequence is TGCAGTGCTAGAGATTCAGGGTCCGAGCAGTACTTC.

This clonotype appeared many times. The V and J genes are TRBV6-2 or TRBV6-3 and TRBJ1-2, with D possibly TRBD1 on 6 matching bases. CDR1 is MNHEY and CDR2 is SVGEGT in the germline V gene. The CDR3 totals 15 residues. Trimming pared 2 bases from V and 2 bases from J, leaving 12 bases between. The chain's CDR3 is CASSYPGTTNYGYTF. CDR3 DNA: TGTGCCAGCAGTTACCCCGGGACAACCAACTATGGCTACACCTTC.

This clonotype was seen many times. The V gene is TRBV5-1, the J gene TRBJ1-4; D might be TRBD1 (5 bases). The germline V gene has CDR1 SGHRS and CDR2 YFSETQ. The CDR3 extends over 17 amino acids. V lost 4 bases to trimming and J lost 7 bases, with 23 bases between them. CDR3 DNA: TGCGCCAGCAGCCCCGGGGGGACGGCGAGTTTCACTGAAAAACTGTTTTTT. Translating it yields CASSPGGTASFTEKLFF.

This clonotype is judged medium-sized. The V and J genes are TRBV4-3 and TRBJ2-1; D is unclear. Trimming left V 0 bases short and J 3 bases short, with 3 bases between. From germline, CDR1 is LGHNA and CDR2 YSLEER. The CDR3 runs to 13 residues. This CDR3 reads CASSQDFYNEQFF. The CDR3, as DNA: TGCGCCAGCAGCCAAGATTTCTACAATGAGCAGTTCTTC.

In this sample, this clonotype turned up many times. This rearrangement joins TRBV7-2 to TRBJ2-3, with a possible D match to TRBD2 (6 bases). The CDR3 is 14 amino acids. Trimming took 1 base from V and 8 from J, leaving 13 bases between them. CDR1 and CDR2 from the germline V gene are SGHTA and FQGNSA. CDR3 DNA sequence: TGTGCCAGCAGCTTAGAGACTAGTTTCGGTACGCAGTATTTT. This encodes CASSLETSFGTQYF.

This clonotype was counted many times. The chain joins TRBV20-1 to TRBJ1-1; 7 positions agree with TRBD1. The trim removed 2 bases at V and 2 bases at J, leaving 8 bases unmatched. Per germline, CDR1 DFQATT and CDR2 SNEGSKA (reference sequence). The length of the CDR3 is 15 residues. CDR3 DNA: TGCAGTGCTAGAAGCCTGGACAGGCTAAACACTGAAGCTTTCTTT. It specifies CSARSLDRLNTEAFF.

This chain joins TRBV6-1 and TRBJ2-5; D gene ambiguous. The CDR3 sequence is 13 residues long. Deletions cut 4 bases from V and 8 bases from J, with 14 bases between. Germline CDR1 reads MNHNS; CDR2 reads SASEGT. The CDR3 region is CASSATGSSTQYF. For the CDR3, the DNA is TGTGCCAGCAGTGCGACTGGCTCATCCACCCAGTACTTC.

This clonotype came up many times. The chain employs TRBV12-3 or TRBV12-4 and TRBJ2-3; TRBD2 aligns across 13 bases. The CDR3 is made up of 17 amino acids. J gave up 5 bases and V 1 base, and 6 bases lay outside the gene matches. The CDR3 spells CASSLELAGGPGDTQYF. CDR3 sequence (DNA): TGTGCCAGCAGTTTAGAACTAGCGGGGGGGCCGGGAGATACGCAGTATTTT.

This clonotype was counted many times. The chain is built from TRBV5-4 and TRBJ1-6; a weak D match, TRBD1 (6 bases). This CDR3 is 15 amino acids long. The germline V gene encodes CDR1 SGHNT and CDR2 YYREEE (reference sequence). The V and J ends lost 4 bases and 7 bases respectively, with 15 bases between them. DNA of the CDR3: TGTGCCAGCAGCCTTCGGCAGGGGACCAATTCACCCCTCCACTTT. The encoded protein is CASSLRQGTNSPLHF.

This clonotype was observed many times. V usage is TRBV5-1 and J usage is TRBJ2-5, with D tentatively TRBD2 (7 bases). Germline CDR1 SGHRS, CDR2 YFSETQ. V dropped 1 base and J dropped 5 bases, with 12 bases sitting between them. CDR3 length equals 14 residues. The CDR3 region has the DNA TGCGCCAGCAGCTTGTGGGGGGGCCTCGAGACCCAGTACTTC. This translates into CASSLWGGLETQYF.

This clonotype has ten or more counts. This sequence joins TRBV6-5 and TRBJ1-2; 7 nucleotides line up with TRBD1. The CDR3 covers 14 residues. V shed 6 bases, J shed 4 bases, and the junction held 8 bases outside the gene matches. The germline V gene has CDR1 MNHEY and CDR2 SVGAGI. CDR3 loop: CASSLTRGPYGYTF. The CDR3 nucleotides are TGTGCCAGCAGCCTCACTAGGGGGCCCTATGGCTACACCTTC.

This clonotype was recorded at least ten times. V is TRBV7-3 and J is TRBJ1-6; TRBD1 matches 7 bases. Looked up from germline, CDR1 is SGHTA and CDR2 is FQGTGA. V shed 5 bases and J 0 bases; nucleotides not matched to a gene: 7. The CDR3 is made up of 17 amino acids. The chain's CDR3 is CASSERGQSSYNSPLHF. CDR3 DNA sequence: TGTGCCAGCAGCGAAAGGGGACAGAGCTCCTATAATTCACCCCTCCACTTT.

The chain uses TRBV20-1 and TRBJ2-3; 10 nucleotides align to TRBD2. CDR1 is DFQATT and CDR2 is SNEGSKA in the germline V gene (reference sequence). This CDR3 is 17 amino acids long. CDR3: CNAREKASGGSTDTQYF. CDR3 DNA: TGCAACGCTAGAGAGAAGGCTAGCGGGGGCAGCACAGATACGCAGTATTTT.

Remarks on this clonotype: This CDR3 is missing its conserved last phenylalanine or tryptophan, likely due to a read error. The rearrangement uses TRBV9 and TRBJ1-2, with TRBD1 matching 8 bases. The CDR3 has 18 amino acids. V lost 3 bases to trimming and J lost 4 bases; unmatched junction nucleotides: 17. Germline CDR1 is SGDLS and CDR2 is YYNGEE. CDR3 sequence: CASSAHLAMDRAIYGYTL. The CDR3 DNA reads TGTGCCAGCAGCGCCCACCTGGCGATGGACAGGGCCATCTATGGCTACACCTTA.

This clonotype has at least ten counts. The chain carries TRBV27 and TRBJ1-1, with a possible D match to TRBD1 (6 bases). This CDR3 contains 16 residues. V lost 1 base to trimming and J lost 0 bases, with 12 bases between them. Germline values: CDR1 MNHEY, CDR2 SMNVEV (reference sequence). The CDR3 nucleotides are TGTGCCAGCAGTTTATTGTCAACAGGGCTGAACACTGAAGCTTTCTTT. Translated, it gives CASSLLSTGLNTEAFF.

Many counts were recorded for this clonotype. V usage is TRBV9 and J usage is TRBJ2-5; TRBD2 might be the D (6 bases). The length of the CDR3 is 14 residues. Trimming removed 4 bases at V and 4 bases at J, with 14 bases between. CDR1 SGDLS and CDR2 YYNGEE come from the germline V gene. The CDR3 reads CASSRRDSGETQYF. CDR3 DNA: TGTGCCAGCAGCAGGCGGGACTCGGGAGAGACCCAGTACTTC. Drawing the rest from reference TRBV9 and TRBJ2-5, the complete variable domain is DSGVTQTPKHLITATGQRVTLRCSPRSGDLSVYWYQQSLDQGLQFLIQYYNGEERAKGNILERFSAQQFPDLHSELNLSSLELGDSALYFCASSRRDSGETQYFGPGTRLLVL.

This clonotype occurred many times. The chain has TRBV20-1 and TRBJ1-6; TRBD1 is a possible D gene (5 bases). The CDR3 extends over 14 amino acids. Germline V gene data show CDR1 as DFQATT and CDR2 as SNEGSKA (reference sequence). Trimming stripped 3 bases from V and 6 bases from J, with 12 bases between. The CDR3: CSARTTVTNSPLHF. In DNA, the CDR3 is TGCAGTGCTAGGACGACAGTAACTAATTCACCCCTCCACTTT.

There are many counts of this clonotype. The genes are TRBV12-3 or TRBV12-4 and TRBJ1-1; D remains unclear. Deletions cut 1 base from V and 1 base from J, with 7 bases between. The CDR3 totals 14 residues. The CDR3 reads CASSLGPENTEAFF. CDR3 sequence (DNA): TGTGCCAGCAGTTTAGGCCCGGAGAACACTGAAGCTTTCTTT.